This T cell receptor (beta chain) was documented in a study of cytomegalovirus exposure and HLA in healthy donors. Study-wide points: The authors reported that TCR beta sequences could predict HLA-A and HLA-B alleles. These predictions were accurate for most subjects in the first cohort.

The CDR3 contains 15 residues. Germline values: CDR1 SNHLY, CDR2 FYNNEI. Trimming pared 3 bases from V and 3 bases from J, leaving 15 bases between. It was with 60 Vbeta and 13 Jbeta primers that the PCR ran. Study processing details: A later analysis counted around 80 million unique TCR beta chains, around 10 million shared. Profiling relied on immunoSEQ multiplex PCR, and the TCRdb table lists in-frame clones only, not all of them. V and J calls and clone size are those listed in that table; D and trimming were worked out from the DNA. In the table there are 150,000 to 200,000 clones, roughly 79% of which are singletons. To note about this clone: The antigen is undetermined.

The TCR originated in a middle-aged man in good health and CMV-seronegative. V gene TRBV2 combines with J gene TRBJ2-7; possible D gene TRBD2, 5 bases. The sample taken for sequencing was PBMCs. In nucleotides, the CDR3 is TGTGCCAGCAGTGACGCCGGGATCGGGATCTACGAGCAGTACTTC. This translates into CASSDAGIGIYEQYF.